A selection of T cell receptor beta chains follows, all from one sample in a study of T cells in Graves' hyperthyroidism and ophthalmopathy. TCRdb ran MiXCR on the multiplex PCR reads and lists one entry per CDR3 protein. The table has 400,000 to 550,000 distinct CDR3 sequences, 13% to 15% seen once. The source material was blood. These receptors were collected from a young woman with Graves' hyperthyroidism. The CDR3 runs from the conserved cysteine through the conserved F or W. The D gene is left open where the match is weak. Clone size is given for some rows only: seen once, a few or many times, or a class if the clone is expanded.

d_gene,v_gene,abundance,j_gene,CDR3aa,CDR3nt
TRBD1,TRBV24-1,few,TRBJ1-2,CATTQGQNYGYTF,TGTGCCACCACCCAGGGACAGAACTATGGCTACACCTTC
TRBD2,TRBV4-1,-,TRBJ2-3,CASSQDAGGGAQYF,TGCGCCAGCAGCCAAGATGCGGGGGGGGGAGCGCAGTATTTT
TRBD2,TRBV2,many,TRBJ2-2,CASSEARASGATGELFF,TGTGCCAGCAGTGAAGCCCGGGCTAGCGGAGCGACCGGGGAGCTGTTTTTT
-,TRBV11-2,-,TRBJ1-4,CASSLARAPVSNEKLFF,TGTGCCAGCAGCTTAGCCCGGGCCCCGGTTTCTAATGAAAAACTGTTTTTT
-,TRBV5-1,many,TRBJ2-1,CASSLASLATYNEQFF,TGCGCCAGCAGCTTGGCATCTCTAGCTACCTACAATGAGCAGTTCTTC
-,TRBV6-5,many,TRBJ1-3,CASSYGRSGNTIYF,TGTGCCAGCAGTTACGGTCGCTCTGGAAACACCATATATTTT
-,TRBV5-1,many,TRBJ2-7,CASSLDGGAPYEQYF,TGCGCCAGCAGCTTGGATGGGGGGGCACCATACGAGCAGTACTTC
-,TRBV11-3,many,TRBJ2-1,CASSPEESYNEQFF,TGTGCCAGCAGTCCCGAAGAGAGTTACAATGAGCAGTTCTTC
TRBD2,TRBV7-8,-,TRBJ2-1,CASSAELAGVREQFF,TGTGCCAGCAGCGCGGAACTAGCGGGAGTAAGGGAGCAGTTCTTC
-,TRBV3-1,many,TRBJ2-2,CASNQPTGELFF,TGTGCCAGCAACCAGCCGACCGGGGAGCTGTTTTTT
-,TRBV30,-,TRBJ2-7,CAWSFGNLYEQYF,TGTGCCTGGAGTTTCGGGAACCTTTACGAGCAGTACTTC
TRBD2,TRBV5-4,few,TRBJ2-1,CASSPGGLAVYNEQFF,TGTGCCAGCAGCCCAGGGGGACTAGCGGTTTACAATGAGCAGTTCTTC
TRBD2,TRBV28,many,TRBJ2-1,CASTPQAGGLQFF,TGTGCCAGCACCCCGCAAGCGGGAGGGCTACAGTTCTTC
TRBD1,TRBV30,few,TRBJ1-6,CAWGQGASSYNSPLHF,TGTGCCTGGGGACAGGGGGCCAGCTCCTATAATTCACCCCTCCACTTT
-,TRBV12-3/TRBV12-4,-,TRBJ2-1,CASTLAGSPFF,TGTGCCAGCACCCTGGCAGGAAGCCCGTTCTTC
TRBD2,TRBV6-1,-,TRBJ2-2,CASSGGLAENTGELFF,TGTGCCAGCAGTGGGGGACTAGCGGAAAACACCGGGGAGCTGTTTTTT
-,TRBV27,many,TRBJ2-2,CASSFAGTAGELFF,TGTGCCAGCAGTTTCGCGGGAACGGCCGGGGAGCTGTTTTTT
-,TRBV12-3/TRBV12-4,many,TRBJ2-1,CASSLPHWEKFF,TGTGCCAGCAGCCTACCCCACTGGGAGAAGTTCTTC
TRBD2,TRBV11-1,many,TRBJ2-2,CASSPLRETTGELFF,TGTGCCAGCAGCCCCCTGCGGGAGACGACCGGGGAGCTGTTTTTT
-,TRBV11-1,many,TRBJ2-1,CASRDSRSAANEQFF,TGTGCCAGCCGCGACAGTCGGTCAGCTGCCAATGAGCAGTTCTTC
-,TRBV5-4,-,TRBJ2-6,CASSLGGGANVLIF,TGTGCCAGCAGCTTGGGAGGCGGGGCCAACGTCCTGATTTTC
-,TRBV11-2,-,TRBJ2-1,CASRIPGTQPREQFF,TGTGCCAGCAGGATACCTGGGACTCAACCACGAGAGCAGTTCTTC
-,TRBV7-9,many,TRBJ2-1,CASRPHTSAGRNEQFF,TGTGCCAGCAGACCCCACACTAGTGCGGGACGTAATGAGCAGTTCTTC
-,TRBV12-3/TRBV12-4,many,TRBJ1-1,CASSLNAGPRHTEAFF,TGTGCCAGCAGTTTAAACGCAGGTCCAAGACACACTGAAGCTTTCTTT
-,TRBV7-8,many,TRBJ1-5,CASSSGGVRGNQPQHF,TGTGCCAGCAGCTCTGGGGGTGTACGCGGCAATCAGCCCCAGCATTTT
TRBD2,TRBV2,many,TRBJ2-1,CASSERGLAGYNEQFF,TGTGCCAGCAGTGAACGGGGACTAGCGGGATACAATGAGCAGTTCTTC
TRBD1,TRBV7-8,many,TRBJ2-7,CASSPTTGAYEQYF,TGTGCCAGCAGCCCCACGACAGGGGCCTACGAGCAGTACTTC
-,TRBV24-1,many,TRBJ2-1,CATSESLDSEQFF,TGTGCCACCAGTGAGTCCTTGGACAGTGAGCAGTTCTTC
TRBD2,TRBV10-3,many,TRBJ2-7,CAISEGGTSVSEQYF,TGTGCCATCAGTGAGGGGGGGACTAGCGTCTCAGAGCAGTACTTC
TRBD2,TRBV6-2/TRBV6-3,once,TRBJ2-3,CASSYNPSGTDTQYF,TGTGCCAGCAGTTACAACCCTAGCGGAACAGATACGCAGTATTTT
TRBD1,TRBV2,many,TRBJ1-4,CASSGDRDEKLFF,TGTGCCAGCAGTGGGGACAGGGATGAAAAACTGTTTTTT
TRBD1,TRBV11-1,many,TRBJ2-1,CASTNRDRGINEQFF,TGTGCCAGTACCAACCGGGACAGAGGTATCAATGAGCAGTTCTTC
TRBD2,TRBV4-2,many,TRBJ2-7,CASSQELAGVGYEQYF,TGTGCCAGCAGCCAAGAGCTAGCGGGGGTCGGCTACGAGCAGTACTTC
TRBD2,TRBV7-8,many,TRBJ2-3,CASSRFVSGSSLSRDTQYF,TGTGCCAGCAGCCGCTTCGTTAGCGGGAGTAGTCTTTCGAGAGATACGCAGTATTTT
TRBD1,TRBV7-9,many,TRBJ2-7,CASSLRDRGPYEQYF,TGTGCCAGCAGCCTCCGGGACAGGGGGCCTTACGAGCAGTACTTC
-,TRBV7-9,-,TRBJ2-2,CASSPVVGPLNTGELFF,TGTGCCAGCAGCCCGGTAGTAGGTCCCCTGAACACCGGGGAGCTGTTTTTT
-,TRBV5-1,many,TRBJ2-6,CASSASRNIFSGANVLTF,TGCGCCAGCAGCGCAAGCCGTAACATCTTCTCTGGGGCCAACGTCCTGACTTTC
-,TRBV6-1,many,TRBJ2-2,CASQRGDRNTGELFF,TGTGCCAGCCAACGGGGTGATCGTAACACCGGGGAGCTGTTTTTT
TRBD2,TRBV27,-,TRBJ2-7,CASSLVAGAGFPYEQYF,TGTGCCAGCAGTTTAGTAGCGGGAGCGGGATTTCCCTACGAGCAGTACTTC
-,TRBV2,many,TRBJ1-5,CASSVYPGGPQPQHF,TGTGCCAGCAGTGTCTACCCCGGGGGTCCTCAGCCCCAGCATTTT